This entry is about one T cell receptor beta chain. The CDR3 sequence is 16 residues long. Germline assignment: CDR1 MNHNY and CDR2 SVGAGI (reference sequence). The junction had 14 bases not matched to a gene; V was cut back by 5 bases and J by 8 bases. This record comes from a study of memory CD8 T cells in hepatitis C reinfection. Data came from immunoSEQ multiplex PCR; TCRdb stores just in-frame clones and leaves some out. The sample records under 60,000 clones, roughly 89% being singletons. Time point here: pre-reinfection, 55 to 20 weeks before reinfection detection. Sorted cells were sequenced directly ex vivo without any in vitro expansion.

This sequence was found in a man between 18 and 29 years old with hepatitis C virus infection. The chain combines TRBV6-6 with TRBJ2-2, with TRBD2 identical over 7 bases. The specimen was naive CD8+ T cells sorted from blood. This CDR3 reads CASSLASGSLGGELFF. DNA for the CDR3: TGTGCCAGCAGTCTAGCTAGCGGCTCCTTGGGAGGGGAGCTGTTTTTT.